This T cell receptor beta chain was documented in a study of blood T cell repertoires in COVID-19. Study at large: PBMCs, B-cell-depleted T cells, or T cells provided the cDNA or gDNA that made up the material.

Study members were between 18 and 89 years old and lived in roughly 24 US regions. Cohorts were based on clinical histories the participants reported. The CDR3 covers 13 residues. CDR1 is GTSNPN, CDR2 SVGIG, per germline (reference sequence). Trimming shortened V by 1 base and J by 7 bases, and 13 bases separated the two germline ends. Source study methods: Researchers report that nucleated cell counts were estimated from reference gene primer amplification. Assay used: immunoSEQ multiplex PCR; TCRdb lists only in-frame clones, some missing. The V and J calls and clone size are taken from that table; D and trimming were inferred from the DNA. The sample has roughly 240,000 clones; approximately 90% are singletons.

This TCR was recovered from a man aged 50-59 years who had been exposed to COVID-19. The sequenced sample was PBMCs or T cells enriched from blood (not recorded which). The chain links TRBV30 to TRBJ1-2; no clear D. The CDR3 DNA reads TGTGCCTGGAGTGGGGCGCAGTTCCTTGGCTACACCTTC. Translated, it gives CAWSGAQFLGYTF.